This T cell receptor beta chain appears in the sequencing data of a study of T cells in Graves' hyperthyroidism and ophthalmopathy (dated 2019 in TCRdb). In terms of the full investigation: To identify TCR V-J signatures that set the groups apart, the researchers used a discovery cohort of more than 95 patients, made up of approximately 43 with Graves' ophthalmopathy and approximately 57 with stable Graves' hyperthyroidism. Prospective prediction of ophthalmopathy was tested in an independent validation cohort consisting of under 20 hyperthyroidism patients and around 17 patients who later progressed to ophthalmopathy. For training and testing, the 100 or so patients in the discovery cohort were randomly divided in a 7:3 ratio. In addition, the study compared T-cell repertoires in thyroid tissue and in blood from roughly six Graves' hyperthyroidism patients. After blood sampling, hyperthyroidism patients were treated with methimazole at a starting dose of 30 mg daily, and ophthalmopathy patients were treated with high-dose intravenous methylprednisolone. According to the paper, TCR Vbeta CDR3 sequencing was carried out on 135 peripheral blood samples, which came from approximately 43 ophthalmopathy, approximately 78 hyperthyroidism and roughly 17 progressor patients. General findings and caveats noted by the study authors: Blood samples also contained most of the expanded thyroid clonotypes (frequency above 0.001), which suggests that blood repertoires may reflect thyroid immune responses. Sample size was not statistically predetermined, and blinding of investigators to group allocation was not performed. A model built on a 13 V-J signature distinguished ophthalmopathy from stable hyperthyroidism, reaching 85% to 90% sensitivity and 81.08% specificity in cross-validation and 80%/75% in testing. In validation, the model predicted progression to ophthalmopathy with approximately 71% sensitivity and 72% to 85% specificity, a median of about six months before onset.

The TCR beta CDR3 regions were amplified from the RNA transcripts. The TCR CDR3 was subjected to a first round of RT-PCR using the HTBI primer set and the Qiagen OneStep RT-PCR kit. The libraries were constructed in a second round of multiplex PCR and then size-selected and purified. The libraries were sequenced on an Illumina HiSeq2000 using paired-end 100 bp reads. Processing in the source paper ran as follows. SOAPnuke was used to process the raw data, with reads discarded if the reads contained adapters or uncalled bases, had a mean Phred below 15, or lacked an exact constant-primer or identifier match. COPE v1.2.5 was used to merge high-quality paired reads, and clonotypes were defined as unique nucleotide sequences. MiTCR v1.1 was used to align the clonotypes against IMGT TRBV, TRBD and TRBJ reference segments. Analysis was restricted to V-J combinations with a frequency above 0.0001, which covered over 98% of repertoires. The TCS score was defined as F50 (clonal expansion) divided by E x V (chaos), with BLOSUM62-based TCRdist calculated between CDR3 peptides within each V-J. Welch's t-statistics and random forest reduced several hundred V-J features to some 14, which were used in a naive Bayes classifier (R e1071). Thyroid-blood repertoire similarity was quantified with the Morisita-Horn index. TCRdb reprocessed the public reads (quality trimming at Q25 with fastp, clone calling with MiXCR) and kept in-frame beta chains. Rows with a matching CDR3 protein are joined into one entry that keeps the most common DNA and genes. V and J calls and clone size were set by TCRdb, not the authors. The sample contains some 98,000 distinct CDR3 sequences, roughly 39% of them found a single time. Together, the top ten hold 9.5% to 13% of the sample.

V trim: 5 bases; J trim: 5 bases; unmatched bases: 6. The CDR3 sequence holds 13 residues, the cysteine and phenylalanine included. The only DNA kept is the CDR3, 39 bases in frame from the first base. CDR1 SGDLS and CDR2 YYNGEE were looked up in the germline V gene. Points on this clonotype: Its recognized antigen is unknown. Per-base quality was not reported, and no clone a single base away is much larger than it.

A patient counted as having stable Graves' hyperthyroidism if no progression to ophthalmopathy occurred over 18 months of follow-up. Hyperthyroidism patients were newly diagnosed, with disease duration under 2 months, and aged 18 to 65 years. The study excluded patients with uncontrolled infections, other autoimmune diseases, pregnancy or lactation. Diagnoses were established on the basis of clinical symptoms, serum thyroxine and TRAb, thyroid ultrasound, and orbital computed tomography. Trizol reagent was used to extract total RNA, and RNA quality was then checked on an Agilent 2100 Bioanalyzer. The V and J genes are TRBV9 and TRBJ2-7, with 8 central nucleotides matching TRBD1. The clonotype originates from a woman younger than 45 with Graves' hyperthyroidism. Sequenced material: peripheral blood or thyroid tissue (not recorded which). The DNA sequence is given as TGTGCCAGCAGGACAGGGGCTGGGGACGAGCAGTACTTC. Its translation is CASRTGAGDEQYF.